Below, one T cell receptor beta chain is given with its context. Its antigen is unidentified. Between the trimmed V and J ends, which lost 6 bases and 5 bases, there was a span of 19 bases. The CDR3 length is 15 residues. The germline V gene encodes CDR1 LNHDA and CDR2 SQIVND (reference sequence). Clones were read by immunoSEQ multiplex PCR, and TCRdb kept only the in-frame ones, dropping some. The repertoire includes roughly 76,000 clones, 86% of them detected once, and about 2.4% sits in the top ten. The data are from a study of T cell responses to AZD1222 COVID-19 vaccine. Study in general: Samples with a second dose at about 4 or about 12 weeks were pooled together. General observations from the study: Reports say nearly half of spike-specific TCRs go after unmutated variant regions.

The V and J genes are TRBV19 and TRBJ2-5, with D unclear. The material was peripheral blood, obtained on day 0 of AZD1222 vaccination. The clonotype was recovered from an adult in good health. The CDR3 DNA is TGTGCCAGTAGCCGACGACGTAGTATCTGGGAGACCCAGTACTTC. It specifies CASSRRRSIWETQYF.